A single sample is the source of the 25 T cell receptor beta chains below, sequenced in a study of cytomegalovirus exposure and HLA in healthy donors. Primers included in the PCR were 60 Vbeta and 13 Jbeta primers. Sequencing used immunoSEQ multiplex PCR; TCRdb keeps in-frame clones, though not all of them. The sample gives approximately 130,000 clones, around 80% of which show up once; approximately 2.6% is in the top ten. The sequenced sample was PBMCs. These receptors all come from a man over 45 in good health and CMV-seronegative.

V and J are TRBV6-1 and TRBJ2-1, with D maybe TRBD2 (5 bases). This CDR3 has 13 amino acids. CDR1 and CDR2 from the germline V gene are MNHNS and SASEGT. V lost 6 bases and J lost 7, with 13 bases in between. DNA for the CDR3: TGTGCCAGCAGGATGGGAGTCTGGAATGAGCAGTTCTTC. Protein product: CASRMGVWNEQFF.

The chain is built from TRBV5-1 and TRBJ2-5; 8 bases are a match to TRBD1. Unmatched junction bases numbered 9, after V lost 4 bases and J lost 7 bases. Looked up from germline, CDR1 is SGHRS and CDR2 is YFSETQ. The CDR3 consists of 14 residues. The chain's CDR3 is CASSIQGDGGTQYF. For the CDR3, the DNA is TGCGCCAGCAGCATACAGGGGGACGGAGGGACCCAGTACTTC.

The CDR3 region has the DNA TGTGCCAGCAGCACGAGGACAGACGATAGCAATCAGCCCCAGCATTTT. Translation: CASSTRTDDSNQPQHF. The J gene is TRBJ1-5, the V gene TRBV21-1; TRBD1 was called by the table and not checked on the DNA. TRBV21-1 is a documented pseudogene. There are 16 residues in the CDR3.

J is TRBJ2-1 and V is TRBV5-1; 11 bases are a match to TRBD1. J lost 7 bases, V lost 4 bases, and 4 bases had no gene match. Germline V gene data show CDR1 as SGHRS and CDR2 as YFSETQ. There are 14 residues in the CDR3. CDR3 loop: CASSDGTGGNEQFF. The CDR3 coding sequence is TGCGCCAGCAGCGATGGGACAGGGGGTAATGAGCAGTTCTTC. The full variable domain, rest sourced from reference TRBV5-1 and TRBJ2-1, is KAGVTQTPRYLIKTRGQQVTLSCSPISGHRSVSWYQQTPGQGLQFLFEYFSETQRNKGNFPGRFSGRQFSNSRSEMNVSTLELGDSALYLCASSDGTGGNEQFFGPGTRLTVL.

The sample holds a few counts of this clone. The chain couples TRBV7-8 to TRBJ1-5; TRBD1 agrees at 8 bases. J lost 10 bases, V lost 5 bases, and 16 bases had no gene match. This CDR3 contains 16 residues. Per germline, CDR1 SGHVS and CDR2 FQNEAQ. The CDR3 DNA follows: TGTGCCAGCAGCACAGCGACTCGGGACAGGCGTCGCCCCCAGCATTTT. This gives the protein CASSTATRDRRRPQHF.

This clone was detected once. The chain carries TRBV4-1 and TRBJ2-7; 8 nucleotides line up with TRBD1. Germline CDR1 and CDR2: MGHRA and YSYEKL. The CDR3 length is 15 residues. J lost 4 bases, V lost 3 bases, and 8 bases had no gene match. CDR3 loop: CASSHADRAGYEQYF. DNA for the CDR3: TGCGCCAGCAGCCACGCGGACAGGGCGGGGTACGAGCAGTACTTC.

This clone came up a few times. J is TRBJ2-7 and V is TRBV7-8, with TRBD1 identical over 9 bases. The germline V gene encodes CDR1 SGHVS and CDR2 FQNEAQ. This CDR3 comprises 15 residues. V shed 4 bases, J shed 2 bases, and the junction held 6 bases outside the gene matches. CDR3 protein: CASSSQDRGPYEQYF. The CDR3 bases are TGTGCCAGCAGCTCACAGGACAGGGGACCCTACGAGCAGTACTTC.

Only a few counts were recorded for this clone. The rearrangement uses TRBV4-2 and TRBJ2-3; D remains unclear. Germline loops: CDR1 LGHNA, CDR2 YNFKEQ. Trimming stripped 1 base from V and 2 bases from J, with 7 bases between. This CDR3 has 14 amino acids. For the CDR3, the DNA is TGTGCCAGCAGCCAAGCTACCATCACAGATACGCAGTATTTT. The encoded protein is CASSQATITDTQYF.

Regarding this clone: This is likely a read error, given that the CDR3 carries no conserved phenylalanine or tryptophan at its end. This chain uses TRBV7-2 with TRBJ1-2; perhaps TRBD1 as D (5 bases). CDR1 and CDR2 from the germline V gene are SGHTA and FQGNSA. The V end lost 5 bases, the J end lost 4 bases, and 11 bases lay between the germline ends. The CDR3 consists of 13 residues. In nucleotides, the CDR3 is TGTGCCAGCAGCCCCAGACAGCCCTATGGCTACACCGTC. This translates into CASSPRQPYGYTV.

The J gene is TRBJ1-2, the V gene TRBV6-6; maybe TRBD1 (5 bases). Germline V gene lookup returns CDR1 MNHNY and CDR2 SVGAGI (reference sequence). CDR3 length equals 13 residues. The V gene lost 7 bases and the J gene lost 3 bases, with 12 bases spanning the gap. CDR3 sequence (DNA): TGTGCCAGCACTCCCGGGACTTACTATGGCTACACCTTC. Encoded protein: CASTPGTYYGYTF.

Comment on this clone: In the same sample, other DNA sequences code for this CDR3. The chain combines TRBV5-1 with TRBJ2-1; 8 positions agree with TRBD2. The CDR3 length is 15 residues. V trimming: 0 bases; J trimming: 4 bases; junction bases outside the gene matches: 3. Germline V gene sequence: CDR1 SGHRS, CDR2 YFSETQ. CDR3 in amino acids: CASSLEGTSYNEQFF. The CDR3 DNA sequence: TGCGCCAGCAGCTTGGAAGGGACTAGTTACAATGAGCAGTTCTTC.

This chain uses TRBV10-3 with TRBJ1-5; D ambiguous. CDR3 size: 14 residues. V was trimmed by 2 bases and J by 1 base, leaving 6 bases between them. Germline CDR1 and CDR2: ENHRY and SYGVKD. The CDR3 DNA reads as TGTGCCATCAGTGAGGCCGGGAGCAATCAGCCCCAGCATTTT. Protein sequence: CAISEAGSNQPQHF.

This chain connects TRBV13 to TRBJ1-2; TRBD1 is a possible D gene (5 bases). Germline CDR1 PRHDT, CDR2 FYEKMQ (reference sequence). The CDR3 runs 14 residues. V was cut by 1 base and J by 6 bases, with 12 bases left in between. The chain's CDR3 is CASSLVLGADGYTF. In nucleotides, the CDR3 is TGTGCCAGCAGCTTAGTATTAGGGGCTGATGGCTACACCTTC.

Only one count was recorded for this clone. This sample also contains other DNA sequences that code for the same CDR3. The rearrangement links TRBV4-1 to TRBJ2-1, with 7 bases aligning to TRBD2. CDR1 is MGHRA, CDR2 YSYEKL, per germline. There are 14 residues in the CDR3. The V segment lost 1 base and the J segment 3 bases; nucleotides outside the gene matches: 0. CDR3 amino acids: CASSQGTSYNEQFF. In DNA form, the CDR3 reads TGCGCCAGCAGCCAAGGGACTAGCTACAATGAGCAGTTCTTC.

This clone was seen a few times. The chain is built from TRBV6-9 and TRBJ1-2; D is perhaps TRBD1 (6 bases). Germline assignment: CDR1 MNHGY and CDR2 SVAAGI. V dropped 11 bases and J dropped 6 bases, with 16 bases sitting between them. The CDR3 is 12 amino acids. CDR3 in amino acids: CAVRQVRDGYTF. For the CDR3, the DNA is TGTGCCGTACGACAGGTTAGAGATGGCTACACCTTC.

This sequence joins TRBV4-3 and TRBJ2-7; 7 bases are shared with TRBD1. CDR3 length equals 20 residues. The germline CDR1 and CDR2 sequences are LGHNA and YSLEER. V shed 1 base and J 1 base; nucleotides not matched to a gene: 19. CDR3: CASSQVGRFLGQPTSYEQYF. The CDR3 DNA reads as TGCGCCAGCAGCCAAGTCGGAAGATTCCTGGGACAGCCGACGTCCTACGAGCAGTACTTC.

The chain carries TRBV4-2 and TRBJ2-1; tentative D call: TRBD2 (6 bases). This CDR3 is 17 amino acids long. The V and J ends lost 0 bases and 4 bases respectively, with 16 bases between them. Germline V CDR1 and CDR2: LGHNA, YNFKEQ. The CDR3 DNA sequence: TGTGCCAGCAGCCAAGAAGCGGCGCTAGCGAGATACAATGAGCAGTTCTTC. Its protein product is CASSQEAALARYNEQFF.

The chain carries TRBV2 and TRBJ2-7; D might be TRBD1 (5 bases). The V end lost 2 bases, the J end lost 0 bases, and 8 bases lay between the germline ends. CDR1 SNHLY and CDR2 FYNNEI come from the germline V gene. The CDR3 runs to 14 residues. The CDR3 reads CASSERQYSYEQYF. Here the CDR3 DNA reads TGTGCCAGCAGTGAACGACAGTACTCCTACGAGCAGTACTTC.

The chain uses TRBV19 and TRBJ2-6; D unresolved. Per the germline V gene, CDR1 is LNHDA and CDR2 is SQIVND (reference sequence). With 6 bases removed from V and 1 base from J, the gap between germline ends came to 22 bases. The CDR3 loop spans 19 amino acids. The CDR3 reads CASREKKPITFSGANVLTF. Written as DNA, the CDR3 is TGTGCCAGTAGGGAGAAGAAACCAATAACTTTTTCTGGGGCCAACGTCCTGACTTTC.

The chain employs TRBV5-1 and TRBJ2-7; 8 bases match TRBD1. Trimming took 4 bases from V and 7 from J; bases not matched to a gene: 13. CDR1 and CDR2 (germline): SGHRS, YFSETQ. This CDR3 is built from 15 residues. The CDR3 DNA is TGCGCCAGCAGCCCTTTTGGGGCAGGGGGCGGTGAGCAGTACTTC. The encoded protein is CASSPFGAGGGEQYF.

This chain connects TRBV6-5 to TRBJ1-2; D is uncertain. The CDR3 length is 13 residues. V lost 4 bases, J lost 2 bases, and 8 bases lay in between. The germline CDR1 and CDR2 sequences are MNHEY and SVGAGI. Written as DNA, the CDR3 is TGTGCCAGCAGTTCTACAGAGAACTATGGCTACACCTTC. It codes for CASSSTENYGYTF.

Only one count was recorded for this clone. The chain has TRBV28 and TRBJ2-1, with 7 bases fitting TRBD1. Germline lookup yields CDR1 MDHEN and CDR2 SYDVKM. V shed 4 bases and J 6 bases; nucleotides not matched to a gene: 9. This CDR3 comprises 15 residues. The CDR3, as DNA: TGTGCCAGCAGTTACCACAGGGGCGCGAGCAATGAGCAGTTCTTC. Protein product: CASSYHRGASNEQFF.

The genes are TRBV10-2 and TRBJ2-7, with a tentative D call TRBD2 (6 bases). The V end lost 6 bases, the J end lost 7 bases, and 10 bases lay between the germline ends. The CDR3 totals 11 residues. The germline gives CDR1 WSHSY, CDR2 SAAADI. In DNA, the CDR3 is TGCGCCAGCAGCTGGGGGGATGAGCAGTACTTC. It translates to CASSWGDEQYF.

The gene calls are TRBV19 and TRBJ2-5; 11 bases align to TRBD1. The CDR3 runs 15 residues. V lost 6 bases and J lost 2; bases outside the gene matches: 5. Germline assignment: CDR1 LNHDA and CDR2 SQIVND (reference sequence). The CDR3 DNA follows: TGTGCCAGTAGCGCCGGGACAGGGGGTCAAGAGACCCAGTACTTC. It yields the protein CASSAGTGGQETQYF.

This rearrangement joins TRBV10-1 to TRBJ2-5; D possibly corresponds to TRBD1 (5 bases). Germline values: CDR1 WNHNN, CDR2 SYGVQD (reference sequence). V was trimmed by 5 bases and J by 5 bases, leaving 21 bases between them. CDR3 length: 16 residues. In DNA, the CDR3 is TGCGCCAGCAGTTCCGGACATAAAATCGGGTGGGAGACCCAGTACTTC. Amino acid sequence: CASSSGHKIGWETQYF.